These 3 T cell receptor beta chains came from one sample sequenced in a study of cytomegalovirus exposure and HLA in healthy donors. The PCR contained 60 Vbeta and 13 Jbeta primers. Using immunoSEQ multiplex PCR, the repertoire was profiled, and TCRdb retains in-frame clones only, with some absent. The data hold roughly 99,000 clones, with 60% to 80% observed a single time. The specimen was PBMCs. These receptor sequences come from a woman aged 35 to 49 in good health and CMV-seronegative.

CDR3 residues: CASSPWQAKETQYF. For the CDR3, the DNA is TGTGCCAGCAGCCCCTGGCAGGCCAAAGAGACCCAGTACTTC. The V and J genes are TRBV7-9 and TRBJ2-5; D is unclear. The V gene lost 5 bases and the J gene lost 3 bases, with 13 bases spanning the gap. Per germline, CDR1 SEHNR and CDR2 FQNEAQ (reference sequence). This CDR3 has 14 residues.

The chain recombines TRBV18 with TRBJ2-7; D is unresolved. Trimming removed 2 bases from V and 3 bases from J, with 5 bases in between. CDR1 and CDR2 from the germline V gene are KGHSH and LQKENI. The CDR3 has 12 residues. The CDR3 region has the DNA TGTGCCAGCTCACCAAATCGCTACGAGCAGTACTTC. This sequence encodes CASSPNRYEQYF. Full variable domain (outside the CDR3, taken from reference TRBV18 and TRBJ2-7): NAGVMQNPRHLVRRRGQEARLRCSPMKGHSHVYWYRQLPEEGLKFMVYLQKENIIDESGMPKERFSAEFPKEGPSILRIQQVVRGDSAAYFCASSPNRYEQYFGPGTRLTVT.

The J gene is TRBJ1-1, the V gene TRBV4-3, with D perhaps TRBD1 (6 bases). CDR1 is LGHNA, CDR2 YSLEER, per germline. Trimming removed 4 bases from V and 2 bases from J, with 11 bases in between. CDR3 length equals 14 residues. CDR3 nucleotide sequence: TGCGCCAGCAGCCTCGGGGGGGCAAACACTGAAGCTTTCTTT. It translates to CASSLGGANTEAFF.